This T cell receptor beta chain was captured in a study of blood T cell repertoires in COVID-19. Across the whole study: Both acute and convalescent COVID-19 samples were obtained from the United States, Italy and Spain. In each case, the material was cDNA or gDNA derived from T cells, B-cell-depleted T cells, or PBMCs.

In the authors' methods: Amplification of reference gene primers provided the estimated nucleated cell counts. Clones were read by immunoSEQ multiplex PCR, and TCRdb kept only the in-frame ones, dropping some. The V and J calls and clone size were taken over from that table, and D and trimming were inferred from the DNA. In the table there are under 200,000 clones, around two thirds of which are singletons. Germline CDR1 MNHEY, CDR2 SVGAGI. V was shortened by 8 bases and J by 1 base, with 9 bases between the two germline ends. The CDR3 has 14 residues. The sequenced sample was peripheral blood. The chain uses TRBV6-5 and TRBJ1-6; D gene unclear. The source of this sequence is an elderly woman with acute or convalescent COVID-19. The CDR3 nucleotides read TGTGCCAGCTCATCCGGGTCCTATAATTCACCCCTCCACTTT. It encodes CASSSGSYNSPLHF.